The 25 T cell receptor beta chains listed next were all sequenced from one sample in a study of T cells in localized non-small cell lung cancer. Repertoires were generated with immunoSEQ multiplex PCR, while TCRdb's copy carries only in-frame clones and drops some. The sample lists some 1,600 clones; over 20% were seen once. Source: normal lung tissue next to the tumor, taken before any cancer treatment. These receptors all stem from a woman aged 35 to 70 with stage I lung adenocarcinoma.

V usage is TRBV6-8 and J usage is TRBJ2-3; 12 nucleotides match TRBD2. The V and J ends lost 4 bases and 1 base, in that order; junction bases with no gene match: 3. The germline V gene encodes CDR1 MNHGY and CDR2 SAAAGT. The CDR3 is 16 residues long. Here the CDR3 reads CASSSRLAGGTDTQYF. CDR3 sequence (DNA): TGTGCCAGCAGTTCCCGACTAGCGGGGGGCACAGATACGCAGTATTTT.

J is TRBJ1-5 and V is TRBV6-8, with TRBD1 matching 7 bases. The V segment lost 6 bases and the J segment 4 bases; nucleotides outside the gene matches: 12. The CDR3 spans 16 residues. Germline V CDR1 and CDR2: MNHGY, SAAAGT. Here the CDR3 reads CASSPDGTVTNQPQHF. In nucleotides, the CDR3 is TGTGCCAGCAGCCCTGATGGGACAGTCACGAATCAGCCCCAGCATTTT.

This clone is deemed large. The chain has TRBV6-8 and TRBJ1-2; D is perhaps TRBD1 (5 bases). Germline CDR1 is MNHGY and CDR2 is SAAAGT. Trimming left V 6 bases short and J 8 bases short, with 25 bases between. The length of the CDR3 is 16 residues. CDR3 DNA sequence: TGTGCCAGCAGCCTCAGATGGCCAGGGACCCTGGAAGGCTACACCTTC. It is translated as CASSLRWPGTLEGYTF.

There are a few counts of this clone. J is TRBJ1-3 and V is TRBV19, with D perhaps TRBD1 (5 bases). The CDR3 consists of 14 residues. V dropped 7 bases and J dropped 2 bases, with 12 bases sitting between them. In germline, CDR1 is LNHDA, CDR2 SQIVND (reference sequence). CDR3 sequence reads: CASNQQATGNTIYF. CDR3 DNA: TGTGCCAGTAATCAACAGGCTACTGGAAACACCATATATTTT.

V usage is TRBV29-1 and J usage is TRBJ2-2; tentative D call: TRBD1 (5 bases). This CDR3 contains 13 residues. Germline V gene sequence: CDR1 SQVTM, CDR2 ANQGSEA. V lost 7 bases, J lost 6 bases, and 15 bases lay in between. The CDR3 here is CSARTSGPGELFF. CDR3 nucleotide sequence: TGCAGCGCCCGGACATCAGGGCCCGGGGAGCTGTTTTTT.

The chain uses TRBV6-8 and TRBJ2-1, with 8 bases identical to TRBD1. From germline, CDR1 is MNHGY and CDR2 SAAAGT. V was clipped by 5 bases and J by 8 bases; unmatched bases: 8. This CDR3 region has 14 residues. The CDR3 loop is CASSPGQGSYEQFF. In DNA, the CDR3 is TGTGCCAGCAGTCCCGGACAGGGTTCTTATGAGCAGTTCTTC.

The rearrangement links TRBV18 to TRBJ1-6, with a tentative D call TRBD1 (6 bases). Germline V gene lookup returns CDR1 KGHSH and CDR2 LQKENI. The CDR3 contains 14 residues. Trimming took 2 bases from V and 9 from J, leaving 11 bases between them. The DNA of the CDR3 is TGTGCCAGCTCACCAGGACAGAGGGTTTCACCCCTCCACTTT. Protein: CASSPGQRVSPLHF.

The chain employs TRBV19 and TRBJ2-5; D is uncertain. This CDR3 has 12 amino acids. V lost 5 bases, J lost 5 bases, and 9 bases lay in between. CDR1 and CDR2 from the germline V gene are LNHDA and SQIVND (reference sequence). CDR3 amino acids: CASSYIGETQYF. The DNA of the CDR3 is TGTGCCAGTAGTTACATTGGGGAGACCCAGTACTTC.

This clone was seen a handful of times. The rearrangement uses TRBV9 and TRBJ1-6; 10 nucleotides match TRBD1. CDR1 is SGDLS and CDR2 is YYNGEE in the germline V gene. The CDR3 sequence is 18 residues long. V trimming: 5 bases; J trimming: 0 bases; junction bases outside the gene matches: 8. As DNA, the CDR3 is TGTGCCAGCAGTGAAGAGGGACAGGGGAGCTCCTATAATTCACCCCTCCACTTT. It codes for CASSEEGQGSSYNSPLHF. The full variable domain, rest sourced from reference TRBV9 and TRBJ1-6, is DSGVTQTPKHLITATGQRVTLRCSPRSGDLSVYWYQQSLDQGLQFLIQYYNGEERAKGNILERFSAQQFPDLHSELNLSSLELGDSALYFCASSEEGQGSSYNSPLHFGNGTRLTVT.

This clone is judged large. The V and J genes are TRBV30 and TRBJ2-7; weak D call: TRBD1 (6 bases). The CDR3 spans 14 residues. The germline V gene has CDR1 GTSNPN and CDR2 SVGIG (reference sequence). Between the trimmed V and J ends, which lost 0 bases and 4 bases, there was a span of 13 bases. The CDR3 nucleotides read TGTGCCTGGAGTGTACCCACAGGGAGATACGAGCAGTACTTC. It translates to CAWSVPTGRYEQYF.

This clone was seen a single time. The CDR3 is CSVESPRGDTQYF. The CDR3 bases are TGCAGCGTTGAATCCCCGAGGGGGGATACGCAGTATTTT. The chain couples TRBV29-1 to TRBJ2-3, with a tentative D call TRBD1 (6 bases). Trimming cost V 2 bases and J 6 bases, with 12 bases left between them. Germline CDR1 and CDR2: SQVTM and ANQGSEA. The CDR3 is 13 residues long.

CDR3 in DNA: TGCAGCGTCACAGCGTTGACTGGCGGTTGGGAGGGAACGGAAGAGACCCAGTACTTC. Translation gives CSVTALTGGWEGTEETQYF. The chain employs TRBV29-1 and TRBJ2-5; the match to TRBD2 covers 7 bases. The CDR3 loop spans 19 amino acids. The germline gives CDR1 SQVTM, CDR2 ANQGSEA. J was trimmed by 3 bases and V by 6 bases; bases with no gene match: 25.

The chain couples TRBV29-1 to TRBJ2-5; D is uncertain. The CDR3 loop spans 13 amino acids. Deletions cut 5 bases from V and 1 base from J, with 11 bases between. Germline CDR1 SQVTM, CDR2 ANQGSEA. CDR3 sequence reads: CSVFTSGQETQYF. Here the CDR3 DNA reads TGCAGCGTTTTCACCTCGGGCCAAGAGACCCAGTACTTC.

CDR3 bases: TGTGCCAGCAGCTTATGGGCGGACAGGGACGAGCAGTACTTC. It encodes CASSLWADRDEQYF. This chain connects TRBV11-3 to TRBJ2-7, with TRBD1 matching 8 bases. Germline CDR1 reads SGHNT; CDR2 reads YENEEA. V dropped 2 bases and J dropped 5; count of bases not matched to a gene: 5. This CDR3 has 14 residues.

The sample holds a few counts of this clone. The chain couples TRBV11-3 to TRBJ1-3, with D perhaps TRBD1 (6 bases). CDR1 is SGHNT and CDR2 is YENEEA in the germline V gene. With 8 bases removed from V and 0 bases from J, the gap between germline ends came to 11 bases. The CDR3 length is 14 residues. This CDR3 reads CASAQGVSGNTIYF. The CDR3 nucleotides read TGTGCCAGCGCACAGGGCGTCTCTGGAAACACCATATATTTT. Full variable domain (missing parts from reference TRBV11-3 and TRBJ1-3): EAGVVQSPRYKIIEKKQPVAFWCNPISGHNTLYWYLQNLGQGPELLIRYENEEAVDDSQLPKDRFSAERLKGVDSTLKIQPAELGDSAVYLCASAQGVSGNTIYFGEGSWLTVV.

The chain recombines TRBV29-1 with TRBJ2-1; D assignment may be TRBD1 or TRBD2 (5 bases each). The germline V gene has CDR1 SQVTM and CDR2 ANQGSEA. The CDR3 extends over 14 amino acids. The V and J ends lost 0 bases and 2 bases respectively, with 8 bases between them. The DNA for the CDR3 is TGCAGCGTTGAAGATCGAGGGGCCTACAATGAGCAGTTCTTC. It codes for CSVEDRGAYNEQFF.

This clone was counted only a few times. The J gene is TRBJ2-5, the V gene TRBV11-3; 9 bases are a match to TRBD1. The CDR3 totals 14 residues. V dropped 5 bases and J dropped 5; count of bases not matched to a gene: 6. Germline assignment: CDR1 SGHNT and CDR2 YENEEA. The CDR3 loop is CASSATGGWETQYF. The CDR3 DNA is TGTGCCAGCAGCGCTACAGGGGGCTGGGAGACCCAGTACTTC.

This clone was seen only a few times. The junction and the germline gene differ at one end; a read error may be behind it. This chain's CDR3 is CASSDSSSGGKYEQFF. The CDR3, as DNA: TGTGCCAGCAGTGACTCGAGTAGCGGGGGGAAATATGAGCAGTTCTTC. The J gene is TRBJ2-1, the V gene TRBV6-8, with 10 nucleotides matching TRBD2. The CDR3 is 16 amino acids. The germline CDR1 and CDR2 sequences are MNHGY and SAAAGT.

CDR3 bases: TGTGCCAGTAGTATAGTTTTGGGGTTCATGAGGGACAATGAGCAGTTCTTC. Translated: CASSIVLGFMRDNEQFF. This rearrangement joins TRBV19 to TRBJ2-1; D possibly corresponds to TRBD2 (5 bases). The CDR3 spans 17 residues. CDR1 is LNHDA, CDR2 SQIVND, per germline (reference sequence). The germline V and J ends were trimmed by 1 base and 5 bases, with 18 bases remaining between them.

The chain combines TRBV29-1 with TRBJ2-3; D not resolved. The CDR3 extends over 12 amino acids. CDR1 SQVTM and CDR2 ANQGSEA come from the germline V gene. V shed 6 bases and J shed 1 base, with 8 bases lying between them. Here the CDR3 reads CSVRQGTDTQYF. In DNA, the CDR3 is TGCAGCGTCCGCCAGGGCACAGATACGCAGTATTTT.

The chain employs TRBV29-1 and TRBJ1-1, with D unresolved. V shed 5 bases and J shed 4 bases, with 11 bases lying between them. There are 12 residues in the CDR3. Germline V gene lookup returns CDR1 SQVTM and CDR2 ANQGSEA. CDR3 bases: TGCAGCGTTTGCTGGTGGGGCACTGAAGCTTTCTTT. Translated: CSVCWWGTEAFF.

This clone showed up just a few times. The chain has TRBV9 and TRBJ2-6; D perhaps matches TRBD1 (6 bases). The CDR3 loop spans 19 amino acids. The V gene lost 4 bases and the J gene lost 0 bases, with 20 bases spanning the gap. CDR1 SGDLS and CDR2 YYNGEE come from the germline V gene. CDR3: CASSPYPTGVISGANVLTF. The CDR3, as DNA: TGTGCCAGCAGCCCCTACCCGACAGGTGTGATCTCTGGGGCCAACGTCCTGACTTTC.

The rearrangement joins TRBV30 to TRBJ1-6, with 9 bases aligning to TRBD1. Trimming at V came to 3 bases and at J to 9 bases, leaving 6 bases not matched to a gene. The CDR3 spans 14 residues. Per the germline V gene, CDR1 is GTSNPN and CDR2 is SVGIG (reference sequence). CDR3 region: CAWRDTGGGSPLHF. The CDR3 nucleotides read TGTGCCTGGAGAGACACAGGGGGCGGTTCACCCCTCCACTTT.

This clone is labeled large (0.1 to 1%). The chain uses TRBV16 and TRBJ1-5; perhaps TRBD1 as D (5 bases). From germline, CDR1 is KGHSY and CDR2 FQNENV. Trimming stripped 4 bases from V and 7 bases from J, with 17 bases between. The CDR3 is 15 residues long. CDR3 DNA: TGTGCCAGCAGCCCAAGATTTGGGGGAGGACAGCCCCAGCATTTT. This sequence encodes CASSPRFGGGQPQHF.

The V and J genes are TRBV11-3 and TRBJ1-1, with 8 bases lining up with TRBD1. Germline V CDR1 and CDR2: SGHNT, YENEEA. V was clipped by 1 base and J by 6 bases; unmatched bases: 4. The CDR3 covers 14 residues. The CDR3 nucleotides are TGTGCCAGCAGCTTAGGTAGCAGGGGGCCTGAAGCTTTCTTT. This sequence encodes CASSLGSRGPEAFF.